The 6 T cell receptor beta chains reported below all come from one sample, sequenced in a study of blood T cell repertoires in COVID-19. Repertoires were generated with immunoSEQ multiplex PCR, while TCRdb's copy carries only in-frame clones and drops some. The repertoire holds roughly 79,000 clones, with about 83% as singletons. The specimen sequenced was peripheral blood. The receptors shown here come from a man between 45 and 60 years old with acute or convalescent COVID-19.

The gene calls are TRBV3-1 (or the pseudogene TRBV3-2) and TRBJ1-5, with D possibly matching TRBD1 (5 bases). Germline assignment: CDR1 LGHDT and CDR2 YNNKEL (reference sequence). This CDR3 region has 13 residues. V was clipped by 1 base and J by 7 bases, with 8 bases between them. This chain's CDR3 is CASSQAGDQPQHF. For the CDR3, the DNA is TGTGCCAGCAGCCAAGCGGGGGACCAGCCCCAGCATTTT.

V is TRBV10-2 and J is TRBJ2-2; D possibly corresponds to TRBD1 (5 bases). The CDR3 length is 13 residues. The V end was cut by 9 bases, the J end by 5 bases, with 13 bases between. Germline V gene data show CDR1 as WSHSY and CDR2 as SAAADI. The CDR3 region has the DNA TGCGCCAGTGGGCAGGGTGGTACCGGGGAGCTGTTTTTT. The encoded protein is CASGQGGTGELFF.

DNA for the CDR3: TGTGCCAGCAGTGTAGGGGGGGACTTGCCCCAGCATTTT. Its protein is CASSVGGDLPQHF. The gene calls are TRBV2 and TRBJ1-5; a possible D gene is TRBD1 (6 bases). The germline V and J ends were trimmed by 4 bases and 9 bases, with 13 bases remaining between them. The CDR3 spans 13 residues. Germline V CDR1 and CDR2: SNHLY, FYNNEI.

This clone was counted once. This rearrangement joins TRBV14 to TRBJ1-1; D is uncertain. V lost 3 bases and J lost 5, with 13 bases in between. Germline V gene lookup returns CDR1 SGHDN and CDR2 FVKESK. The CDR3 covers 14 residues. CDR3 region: CASSHLGPGTEAFF. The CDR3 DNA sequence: TGTGCCAGCAGCCACTTGGGCCCTGGTACTGAAGCTTTCTTT.

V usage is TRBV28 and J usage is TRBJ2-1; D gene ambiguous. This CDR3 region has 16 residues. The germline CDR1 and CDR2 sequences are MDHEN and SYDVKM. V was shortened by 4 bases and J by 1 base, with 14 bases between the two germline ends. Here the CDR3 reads CASSSPLGGSYNEQFF. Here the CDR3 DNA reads TGTGCCAGCAGTTCCCCTCTAGGCGGTTCCTACAATGAGCAGTTCTTC.

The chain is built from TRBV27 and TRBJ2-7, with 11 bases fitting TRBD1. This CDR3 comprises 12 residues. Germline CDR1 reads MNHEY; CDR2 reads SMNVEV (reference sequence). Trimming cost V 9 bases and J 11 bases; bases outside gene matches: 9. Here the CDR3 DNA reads TGTGCCAGTTGGACAGGGGGCAGTCTAAAGTACTTC. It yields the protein CASWTGGSLKYF.